This T cell receptor (beta chain) was captured by sequencing in a study of blood T cell repertoires in COVID-19. Study-level information: The United States, Italy and Spain provided the acute and convalescent COVID-19 samples. PBMCs, B-cell-depleted T cells, or T cells were the source of the cDNA or gDNA that made up the material.

Authors' data handling: By means of reference gene primer amplification, nucleated cell counts were estimated. Produced via immunoSEQ multiplex PCR; TCRdb's table is partial and in-frame only. V and J calls and clone size come straight from that table; D and trimming were deduced from the DNA. The sample lists about 110,000 clones, less than 90% occurring once. V lost 3 bases and J lost 2, with 10 bases in between. Germline V lookup: CDR1 MDHEN, CDR2 SYDVKM. The CDR3 extends over 15 amino acids. This clone was counted a single time. The clonotype originates from a man aged 50-59 years with acute or convalescent COVID-19. Material for sequencing was peripheral blood. This chain connects TRBV28 to TRBJ1-4, with D hard to call. The CDR3 loop reads CASSFPRETNEKLFF. CDR3 sequence (DNA): TGTGCCAGCAGTTTCCCCCGGGAGACTAATGAAAAACTGTTTTTT. The whole variable domain, filled in from reference TRBV28 and TRBJ1-4, reads DVKVTQSSRYLVKRTGEKVFLECVQDMDHENMFWYRQDPGLGLRLIYFSYDVKMKEKGDIPEGYSVSREKKERFSLILESASTNQTSMYLCASSFPRETNEKLFFGSGTQLSVL.